The source of this TCR beta chain is a study of PD-L1 blockade in urothelial cancer listed by TCRdb under 2017. About the study as a whole: Therapy was started in about 2014 for all patients, and atezolizumab 1,200 mg was administered intravenously every 3 weeks. About 85% of the 29 patients were males with bladder-origin urothelial cancer, and 18 of 29 reported a prior smoking history. Patients had an ECOG performance status of 0 or 1 and had received between 0 and 3 prior chemotherapy regimens. Blood samples were analyzed at two time points: 3 weeks after treatment start (second dose) and 6 weeks after treatment start. Blood samples gave median yields of about 150,000 T cells and over 80,000 unique TCRs, along with a median clonality of 0.080. The study, an exploratory multi-omic analysis, examined somatic, immune and clinical correlates of response to PD-L1 blockade with atezolizumab in urothelial cancer. TCR sequencing covered pretreatment tumor samples and matched, serially collected peripheral blood taken before and after atezolizumab treatment. Durable clinical benefit was defined as a progression-free survival longer than 6 months, and TCR features were additionally tested against progression-free survival and overall survival. In the same patients, pretreatment tumors underwent whole exome sequencing and RNA sequencing in addition to TCR sequencing. Durable clinical benefit was achieved by nine patients but not by the remaining 20. Approximately 29 patients had pretreatment blood TCR-seq, about 25 had at least one posttreatment blood collection, and about 25 had tumor TCR-seq. Overall study results and their limits: A pretreatment peripheral blood TCR clonality below the median was linked to improved progression-free and overall survival. Patients with durable benefit showed greater expansion of tumor-associated TCR clones in peripheral blood 3 weeks after starting treatment (n of about 20, p = 0.022). Small sample size (n ≈ 30) and many exploratory analyses mean the results are intended to be hypothesis-generating.

V is clipped by 8 bases and J by 0 bases, and the sequence between their germline boundaries is 17 bases long. CDR1 SNHLY and CDR2 FYNNEI were looked up in the germline V gene. From the cysteine through the phenylalanine, the CDR3 covers 16 amino acids. The DNA shown is the 48-base CDR3, in frame from base 1. Taken with the paper, the label for time point translates to: pretreatment peripheral blood. A cohort of around 29 patients with locally advanced or metastatic urothelial carcinoma, treated at Memorial Sloan Kettering on a trial protocol, was included. Peripheral blood mononuclear cells were collected pretreatment and during treatment, at between 1 and 8 total time points per patient. The Qiagen DNeasy Blood extraction kit was used to purify genomic DNA from total PBMCs and from tumor samples. PBMCs were collected pretreatment and during treatment and were isolated and stored as previously described.

Each PCR received spiked-in synthetic TCR analog templates so that absolute template abundance could be estimated from read counts. Using the immunoSEQ assay, TCRbeta CDR3 regions were amplified from genomic DNA with bias-controlled V and J gene primers. Sequencing of rearranged TCRbeta segments was done at approximately 20X coverage. Concerning the study's data processing: Clustering was used to correct sequencing errors, and CDR3s were annotated against IMGT so that V, D and J genes could be assigned. Downstream analyses used only productive TCRbeta rearrangements, leaving out any out-of-frame or stop-codon sequences. To compute clonality, Shannon entropy was normalized by the log of the number of unique productive sequences and then subtracted from one. Fisher's exact test with Benjamini-Hochberg correction, using a cutoff of adjusted p below 0.01, was how clones that differed between time points or between blood and tumor were identified. TCRdb obtained this table from immuneACCESS and retained in-frame rearrangements with V and J assigned. These tables miss some clones; where compared with another copy, unresolved V genes account for less than half of the shortfall, and the remainder is unexplained. V, J and clone size were drawn from that table, and D and trimming were deduced from the DNA. For this sample the table gives tens of thousands of clones, of which about 85% were detected only once. In total, the top ten clones hold 6.7% of the sample.

This clone was seen a single time. Its antigen is still unknown. No much larger clone is present one base from it, and per-base qualities are unavailable. The chain joins TRBV2 to TRBJ2-1, with TRBD2 as a weak D call on 6 bases. The source is a man aged 35 to 55 with urothelial cancer. The specimen was PBMCs, collected around atezolizumab (anti-PD-L1) treatment. The CDR3 has the sequence CASHRRAGSSYNEQFF. The DNA is as follows: TGTGCCAGCCACCGTCGCGCGGGGAGCTCCTACAATGAGCAGTTCTTC.